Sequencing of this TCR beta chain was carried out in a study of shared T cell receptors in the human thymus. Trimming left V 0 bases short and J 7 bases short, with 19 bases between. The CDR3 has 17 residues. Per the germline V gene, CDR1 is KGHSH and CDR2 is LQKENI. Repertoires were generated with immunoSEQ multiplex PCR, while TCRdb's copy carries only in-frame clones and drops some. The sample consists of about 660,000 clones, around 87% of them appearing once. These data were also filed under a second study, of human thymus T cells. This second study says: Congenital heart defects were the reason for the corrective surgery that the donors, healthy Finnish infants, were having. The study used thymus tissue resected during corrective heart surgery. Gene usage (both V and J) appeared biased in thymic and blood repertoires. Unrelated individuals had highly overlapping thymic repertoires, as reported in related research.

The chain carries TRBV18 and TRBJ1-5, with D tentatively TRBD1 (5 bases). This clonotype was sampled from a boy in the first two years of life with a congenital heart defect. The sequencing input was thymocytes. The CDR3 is CASSPPGVQGAGQPQHF. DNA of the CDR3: TGTGCCAGCTCACCACCCGGCGTCCAGGGAGCGGGACAGCCCCAGCATTTT.